A selection of T cell receptor beta chains follows, all from one sample in a study of cytomegalovirus exposure and HLA in healthy donors. Libraries were prepared by immunoSEQ multiplex PCR; TCRdb keeps only in-frame clonotypes and omits some of them. Among 100,000 to 120,000 clones, 13% to 15% were seen once, and the ten largest hold roughly 0.79%. Sequences were obtained from PBMCs. The receptors come from a female donor in good health and CMV-seronegative. CDR3s include the opening cysteine and the closing phenylalanine or tryptophan. The D gene is left open where the match is weak. A clone size is listed for some rows: how often the clone was seen (once, few, many), or a class if it is expanded.

clone_size: NA; v_call: TRBV4-1; d_call: TRBD2; j_call: TRBJ2-7; cdr3_aa: CASSQDLAGGREQYF; cdr3_nt: TGCGCCAGCAGCCAAGACCTAGCGGGAGGGCGCGAGCAGTACTTC
clone_size: NA; v_call: TRBV7-2; d_call: TRBD2; j_call: TRBJ2-7; cdr3_aa: CASSLGGLAGGYEQYF; cdr3_nt: TGTGCCAGCAGCTTAGGGGGACTAGCGGGAGGATACGAGCAGTACTTC
clone_size: NA; v_call: TRBV19; d_call: NA; j_call: TRBJ1-1; cdr3_aa: CASSITGGMNTEAFF; cdr3_nt: TGTGCCAGTAGTATAACGGGGGGCATGAACACTGAAGCTTTCTTT
clone_size: NA; v_call: TRBV11-2; d_call: NA; j_call: TRBJ1-5; cdr3_aa: CASSPRTGGPDQPQHF; cdr3_nt: TGTGCCAGCAGCCCAAGGACGGGAGGGCCGGATCAGCCCCAGCATTTT
clone_size: NA; v_call: TRBV4-3; d_call: NA; j_call: TRBJ2-1; cdr3_aa: CASSQVSGGGIGSYNEQFF; cdr3_nt: TGCGCCAGCAGCCAAGTCAGTGGGGGCGGAATAGGGTCCTACAATGAGCAGTTCTTC
clone_size: NA; v_call: TRBV9; d_call: TRBD1; j_call: TRBJ2-4; cdr3_aa: CASSRGQVVDIQYF; cdr3_nt: TGTGCCAGCAGCAGGGGGCAGGTGGTAGACATTCAGTACTTC
clone_size: NA; v_call: TRBV5-6; d_call: NA; j_call: TRBJ1-1; cdr3_aa: CASSLYAVNTEAFF; cdr3_nt: TGTGCCAGCAGCTTGTATGCGGTGAACACTGAAGCTTTCTTT
clone_size: few; v_call: TRBV30; d_call: NA; j_call: TRBJ2-3; cdr3_aa: CAWIPADTQYF; cdr3_nt: TGTGCCTGGATACCGGCAGATACGCAGTATTTT
clone_size: few; v_call: TRBV30; d_call: NA; j_call: TRBJ1-3; cdr3_aa: CAWSVLMGAGSGNTIYF; cdr3_nt: TGTGCCTGGAGTGTACTCATGGGGGCAGGGTCTGGAAACACCATATATTTT
clone_size: NA; v_call: TRBV4-1; d_call: NA; j_call: TRBJ2-7; cdr3_aa: CASSQDSGGGKSYEQYF; cdr3_nt: TGCGCCAGCAGCCAAGATTCGGGGGGCGGGAAGTCCTACGAGCAGTACTTC
clone_size: NA; v_call: TRBV6-6; d_call: TRBD1; j_call: TRBJ2-3; cdr3_aa: CASSYEDRGTDTQYF; cdr3_nt: TGTGCCAGCAGTTATGAGGACAGGGGAACAGATACGCAGTATTTT
clone_size: NA; v_call: TRBV5-1; d_call: NA; j_call: TRBJ1-4; cdr3_aa: CASSLWPTNEKLFF; cdr3_nt: TGCGCCAGCAGCTTGTGGCCAACTAATGAAAAACTGTTTTTT
clone_size: few; v_call: TRBV5-1; d_call: TRBD2; j_call: TRBJ2-7; cdr3_aa: CASSLLAGGPGEQYF; cdr3_nt: TGCGCCAGCAGCTTGTTAGCGGGAGGGCCGGGGGAGCAGTACTTC
clone_size: few; v_call: TRBV4-1; d_call: NA; j_call: TRBJ2-7; cdr3_aa: CASSHGTSYEQYF; cdr3_nt: TGCGCCAGCAGCCACGGGACTTCCTACGAGCAGTACTTC
clone_size: NA; v_call: TRBV2; d_call: NA; j_call: TRBJ2-2; cdr3_aa: CASSIGRLTGELFF; cdr3_nt: TGTGCCAGCTCCATTGGCAGACTCACCGGGGAGCTGTTTTTT
clone_size: few; v_call: TRBV18; d_call: TRBD1; j_call: TRBJ2-4; cdr3_aa: CASSPLTGQASIQYF; cdr3_nt: TGTGCCAGCTCACCCTTGACCGGACAGGCAAGCATTCAGTACTTC
clone_size: NA; v_call: TRBV9; d_call: TRBD1; j_call: TRBJ1-2; cdr3_aa: CASSFQGAGGYTF; cdr3_nt: TGTGCCAGCAGCTTCCAGGGGGCGGGAGGCTACACCTTC
clone_size: few; v_call: TRBV19; d_call: NA; j_call: TRBJ2-7; cdr3_aa: CASSIGKRQGHEQYF; cdr3_nt: TGTGCCAGTAGTATTGGCAAACGGCAGGGCCACGAGCAGTACTTC
clone_size: NA; v_call: TRBV5-1; d_call: NA; j_call: TRBJ2-5; cdr3_aa: CASSQVQEVTQYF; cdr3_nt: TGCGCCAGCAGCCAGGTTCAGGAGGTGACCCAGTACTTC
clone_size: few; v_call: TRBV4-2; d_call: NA; j_call: TRBJ1-1; cdr3_aa: CASSPEGRGTEAFF; cdr3_nt: TGTGCCAGCAGCCCGGAGGGCAGAGGCACTGAAGCTTTCTTT
clone_size: NA; v_call: TRBV19; d_call: TRBD1; j_call: TRBJ2-7; cdr3_aa: CASTPGPGQGYEQYF; cdr3_nt: TGTGCCAGTACCCCGGGGCCGGGACAGGGCTACGAGCAGTACTTC
clone_size: NA; v_call: TRBV29-1; d_call: TRBD2; j_call: TRBJ2-1; cdr3_aa: CSVFPGGGREQFF; cdr3_nt: TGCAGCGTATTTCCGGGGGGGGGCCGTGAGCAGTTCTTC
clone_size: NA; v_call: TRBV4-1; d_call: NA; j_call: TRBJ1-6; cdr3_aa: CASSQESRGLSPLHF; cdr3_nt: TGCGCCAGCAGCCAAGAGTCGCGGGGGTTGTCACCCCTCCACTTT
clone_size: few; v_call: TRBV9; d_call: TRBD2; j_call: TRBJ2-2; cdr3_aa: CASSVVGGRGGTGELFF; cdr3_nt: TGTGCCAGCAGCGTAGTCGGCGGGAGGGGGGGCACCGGGGAGCTGTTTTTT
clone_size: NA; v_call: TRBV6-1; d_call: NA; j_call: TRBJ1-4; cdr3_aa: CASSEERTGTTNEKLFF; cdr3_nt: TGTGCCAGCAGTGAAGAAAGGACCGGGACAACTAATGAAAAACTGTTTTTT
clone_size: NA; v_call: TRBV14; d_call: TRBD2; j_call: TRBJ2-3; cdr3_aa: CASSQDVLAGAPTDTQYF; cdr3_nt: TGTGCCAGCAGCCAAGATGTGCTAGCGGGGGCCCCCACAGATACGCAGTATTTT
clone_size: few; v_call: TRBV7-9; d_call: NA; j_call: TRBJ1-3; cdr3_aa: CASSILGSGNTIYF; cdr3_nt: TGTGCCAGCAGCATCCTCGGCTCTGGAAACACCATATATTTT
clone_size: NA; v_call: TRBV7-9; d_call: TRBD1; j_call: TRBJ1-2; cdr3_aa: CASSQGQGQFYGYTF; cdr3_nt: TGTGCCAGCAGCCAGGGACAGGGGCAATTCTATGGCTACACCTTC
clone_size: NA; v_call: TRBV4-2; d_call: TRBD2; j_call: TRBJ2-7; cdr3_aa: CASSQVAGERSYEQYF; cdr3_nt: TGTGCCAGCAGCCAGGTAGCGGGAGAGCGGTCCTACGAGCAGTACTTC
clone_size: NA; v_call: TRBV11-2; d_call: TRBD1; j_call: TRBJ1-1; cdr3_aa: CASSLFRQGKNTEAFF; cdr3_nt: TGTGCCAGCAGCCTTTTTCGACAGGGAAAGAACACTGAAGCTTTCTTT
clone_size: NA; v_call: TRBV9; d_call: TRBD2; j_call: TRBJ2-3; cdr3_aa: CASSVERAGSGTDTQYF; cdr3_nt: TGTGCCAGCAGCGTAGAGAGAGCGGGATCAGGCACAGATACGCAGTATTTT
clone_size: NA; v_call: TRBV7-8; d_call: NA; j_call: TRBJ2-2; cdr3_aa: CASSPRGNTGELFF; cdr3_nt: TGTGCCAGCAGCCCTAGGGGTAACACCGGGGAGCTGTTTTTT
clone_size: NA; v_call: TRBV2; d_call: TRBD2; j_call: TRBJ2-1; cdr3_aa: CASNIAGLGNNEQFF; cdr3_nt: TGTGCCAGCAACATAGCGGGGCTCGGGAACAATGAGCAGTTCTTC
clone_size: NA; v_call: TRBV5-3; d_call: TRBD2; j_call: TRBJ2-3; cdr3_aa: CARSLGGREGQKPTDTQYF; cdr3_nt: TGTGCCAGAAGCTTGGGAGGGCGGGAGGGCCAGAAACCCACAGATACGCAGTATTTT
clone_size: few; v_call: TRBV2; d_call: NA; j_call: TRBJ2-1; cdr3_aa: CASSVGRGSYNEQFF; cdr3_nt: TGTGCCAGCAGTGTGGGTCGGGGGTCCTACAATGAGCAGTTCTTC
clone_size: NA; v_call: TRBV7-9; d_call: NA; j_call: TRBJ1-2; cdr3_aa: CASSTTGQSRDTF; cdr3_nt: TGTGCCAGCAGCACTACCGGACAGTCCCGCGACACCTTC
clone_size: few; v_call: TRBV7-2; d_call: NA; j_call: TRBJ2-1; cdr3_aa: CASSLALDREDEQFF; cdr3_nt: TGTGCCAGCAGCTTAGCTCTCGACAGGGAGGATGAGCAGTTCTTC
clone_size: NA; v_call: TRBV10-3; d_call: NA; j_call: TRBJ1-4; cdr3_aa: CAISADRPATNEKLFF; cdr3_nt: TGTGCCATCAGTGCCGACAGGCCTGCAACTAATGAAAAACTGTTTTTT
clone_size: few; v_call: TRBV7-2; d_call: TRBD1; j_call: TRBJ1-2; cdr3_aa: CASSSRQGQGGYTF; cdr3_nt: TGTGCCAGCAGCTCGAGACAGGGCCAGGGTGGCTACACCTTC
clone_size: NA; v_call: TRBV6-5; d_call: NA; j_call: TRBJ2-1; cdr3_aa: CASSYGGPSSYEQFF; cdr3_nt: TGTGCCAGCAGTTACGGAGGGCCGTCAAGTTATGAGCAGTTCTTC
clone_size: NA; v_call: TRBV7-3; d_call: TRBD2; j_call: TRBJ2-7; cdr3_aa: CASSPLAGSYEQYF; cdr3_nt: TGTGCCAGCAGCCCTCTAGCGGGGTCCTACGAGCAGTACTTC
clone_size: few; v_call: TRBV9; d_call: TRBD2; j_call: TRBJ2-1; cdr3_aa: CASSVASGANNEQFF; cdr3_nt: TGTGCCAGCAGCGTAGCTAGCGGGGCCAACAATGAGCAGTTCTTC
clone_size: few; v_call: TRBV28; d_call: TRBD2; j_call: TRBJ2-1; cdr3_aa: CASPPSSSSGNNEQFF; cdr3_nt: TGTGCCAGCCCGCCCTCGTCGTCTAGCGGCAACAATGAGCAGTTCTTC
clone_size: NA; v_call: TRBV6-1; d_call: NA; j_call: TRBJ2-1; cdr3_aa: CASTPGVEQFF; cdr3_nt: TGTGCCAGCACTCCGGGGGTAGAGCAGTTCTTC
clone_size: few; v_call: TRBV7-3; d_call: NA; j_call: TRBJ2-2; cdr3_aa: CASSLIQGTGELFF; cdr3_nt: TGTGCCAGCAGCTTAATCCAGGGGACCGGGGAGCTGTTTTTT
clone_size: NA; v_call: TRBV5-1; d_call: TRBD1; j_call: TRBJ2-7; cdr3_aa: CASSLGDRGYEQYF; cdr3_nt: TGCGCCAGCAGCTTGGGGGACAGGGGATACGAGCAGTACTTC
clone_size: NA; v_call: TRBV25-1; d_call: TRBD1; j_call: TRBJ1-1; cdr3_aa: CASSGDKTGGWDTEAFF; cdr3_nt: TGTGCCAGCAGTGGGGATAAGACAGGGGGCTGGGACACTGAAGCTTTCTTT
clone_size: few; v_call: TRBV6-1; d_call: NA; j_call: TRBJ1-4; cdr3_aa: CASSEALRRGEKLFF; cdr3_nt: TGTGCCAGCAGTGAAGCGCTTCGGAGAGGTGAAAAACTGTTTTTT
clone_size: NA; v_call: TRBV7-8; d_call: NA; j_call: TRBJ1-5; cdr3_aa: CASSLVRGNQPQHF; cdr3_nt: TGTGCCAGCAGCTTAGTAAGGGGAAATCAGCCCCAGCATTTT
clone_size: few; v_call: TRBV28; d_call: NA; j_call: TRBJ2-2; cdr3_aa: CASSLLASVSTGELFF; cdr3_nt: TGTGCCAGCAGTTTATTGGCTAGCGTCAGCACCGGGGAGCTGTTTTTT
clone_size: NA; v_call: TRBV6-5; d_call: TRBD1; j_call: TRBJ1-2; cdr3_aa: CASRPGTGGGRGYTF; cdr3_nt: TGTGCCAGCAGGCCCGGGACAGGGGGCGGGAGGGGCTACACCTTC
clone_size: few; v_call: TRBV9; d_call: NA; j_call: TRBJ2-3; cdr3_aa: CASSVGSGTQYF; cdr3_nt: TGTGCCAGCAGCGTAGGGTCCGGGACGCAGTATTTT
clone_size: NA; v_call: TRBV7-9; d_call: NA; j_call: TRBJ2-1; cdr3_aa: CASSLQGGTYNEQFF; cdr3_nt: TGTGCCAGCAGTCTACAGGGGGGGACCTACAATGAGCAGTTCTTC